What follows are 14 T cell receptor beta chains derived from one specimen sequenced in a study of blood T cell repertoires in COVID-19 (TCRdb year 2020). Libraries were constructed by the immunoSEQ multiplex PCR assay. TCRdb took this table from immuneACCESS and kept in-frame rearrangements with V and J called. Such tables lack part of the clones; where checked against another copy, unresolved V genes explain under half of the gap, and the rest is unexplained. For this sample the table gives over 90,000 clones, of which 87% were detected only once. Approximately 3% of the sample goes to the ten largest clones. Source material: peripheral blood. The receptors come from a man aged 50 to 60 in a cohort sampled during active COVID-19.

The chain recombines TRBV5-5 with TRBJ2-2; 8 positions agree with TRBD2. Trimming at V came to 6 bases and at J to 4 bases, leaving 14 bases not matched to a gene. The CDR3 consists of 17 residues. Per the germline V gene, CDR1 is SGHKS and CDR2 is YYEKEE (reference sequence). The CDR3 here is CASIQRAGGLTTGELFF. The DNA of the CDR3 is TGTGCCAGCATCCAAAGGGCGGGGGGCTTGACCACCGGGGAGCTGTTTTTT. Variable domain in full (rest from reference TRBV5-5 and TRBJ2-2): DAGVTQSPTHLIKTRGQQVTLRCSPISGHKSVSWYQQVLGQGPQFIFQYYEKEERGRGNFPDRFSARQFPNYSSELNVNALLLGDSALYLCASIQRAGGLTTGELFFGEGSRLTVL.

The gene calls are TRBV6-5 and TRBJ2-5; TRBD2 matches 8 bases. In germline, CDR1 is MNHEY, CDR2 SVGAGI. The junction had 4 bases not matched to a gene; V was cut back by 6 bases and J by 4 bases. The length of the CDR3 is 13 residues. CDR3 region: CASRRGGRETQYF. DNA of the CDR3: TGTGCCAGCAGACGGGGGGGCCGAGAGACCCAGTACTTC.

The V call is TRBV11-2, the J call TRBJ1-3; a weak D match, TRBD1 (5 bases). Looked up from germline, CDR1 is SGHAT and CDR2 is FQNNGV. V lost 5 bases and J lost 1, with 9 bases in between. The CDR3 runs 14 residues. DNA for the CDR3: TGTGCCAGCAGCGCGACAGATTCTGGAAACACCATATATTTT. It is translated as CASSATDSGNTIYF.

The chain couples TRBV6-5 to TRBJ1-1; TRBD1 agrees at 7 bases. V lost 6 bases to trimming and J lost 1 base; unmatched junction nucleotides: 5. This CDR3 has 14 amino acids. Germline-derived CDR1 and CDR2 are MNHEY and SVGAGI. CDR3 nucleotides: TGTGCCAGCAGCACAGGGACAGAGAACACTGAAGCTTTCTTT. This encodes CASSTGTENTEAFF.

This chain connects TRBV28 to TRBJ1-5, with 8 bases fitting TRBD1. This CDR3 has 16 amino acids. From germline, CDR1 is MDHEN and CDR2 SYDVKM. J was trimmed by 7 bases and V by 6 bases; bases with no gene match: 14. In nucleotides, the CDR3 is TGTGCCAGCAGATACGTCGACAGGGGTGGCGAGCAGCCCCAGCATTTT. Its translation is CASRYVDRGGEQPQHF.

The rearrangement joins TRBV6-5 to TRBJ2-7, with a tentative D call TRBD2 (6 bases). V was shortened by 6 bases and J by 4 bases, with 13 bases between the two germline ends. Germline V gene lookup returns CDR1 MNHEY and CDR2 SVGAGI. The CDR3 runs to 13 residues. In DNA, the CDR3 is TGTGCCAGCAGCTGGCAGGGAGGTTACGAGCAGTACGTC. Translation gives CASSWQGGYEQYV.

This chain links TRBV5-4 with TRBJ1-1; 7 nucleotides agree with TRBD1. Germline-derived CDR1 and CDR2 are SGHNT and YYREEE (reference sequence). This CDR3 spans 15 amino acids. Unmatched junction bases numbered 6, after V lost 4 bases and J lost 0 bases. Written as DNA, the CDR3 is TGTGCCAGCAGCATGAAAGGGGGCCTGAACACTGAAGCTTTCTTT. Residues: CASSMKGGLNTEAFF.

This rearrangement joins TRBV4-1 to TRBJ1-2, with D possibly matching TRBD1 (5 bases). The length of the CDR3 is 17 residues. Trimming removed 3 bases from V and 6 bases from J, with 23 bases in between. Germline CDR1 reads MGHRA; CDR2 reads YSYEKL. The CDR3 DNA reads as TGCGCCAGCAGCCAGAGGCAAGCCTGGGGACTCGGGGATGGCTACACCTTC. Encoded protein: CASSQRQAWGLGDGYTF.

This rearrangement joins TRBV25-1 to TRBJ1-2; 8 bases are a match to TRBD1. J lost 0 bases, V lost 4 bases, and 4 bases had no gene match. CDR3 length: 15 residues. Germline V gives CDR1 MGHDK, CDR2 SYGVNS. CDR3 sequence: CASSGTGGPNYGYTF. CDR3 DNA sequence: TGTGCCAGCAGTGGCACAGGGGGTCCTAACTATGGCTACACCTTC.

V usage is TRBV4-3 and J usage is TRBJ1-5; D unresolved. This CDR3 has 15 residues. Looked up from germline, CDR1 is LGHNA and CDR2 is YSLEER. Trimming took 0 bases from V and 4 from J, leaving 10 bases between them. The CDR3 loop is CASSQDVSANQPQHF. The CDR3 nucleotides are TGCGCCAGCAGCCAAGATGTCAGCGCTAATCAGCCCCAGCATTTT.

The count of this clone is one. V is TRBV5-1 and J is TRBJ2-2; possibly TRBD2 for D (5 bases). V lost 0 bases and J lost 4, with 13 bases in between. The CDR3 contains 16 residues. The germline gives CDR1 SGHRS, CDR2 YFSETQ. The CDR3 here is CASSLAGWASTGELFF. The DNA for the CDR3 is TGCGCCAGCAGCTTGGCGGGGTGGGCGAGCACCGGGGAGCTGTTTTTT.

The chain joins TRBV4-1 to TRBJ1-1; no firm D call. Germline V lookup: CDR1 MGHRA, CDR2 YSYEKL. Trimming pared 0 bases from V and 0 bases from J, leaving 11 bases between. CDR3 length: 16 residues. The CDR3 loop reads CASSQEQQTMNTEAFF. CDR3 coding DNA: TGCGCCAGCAGCCAAGAGCAACAGACCATGAACACTGAAGCTTTCTTT.

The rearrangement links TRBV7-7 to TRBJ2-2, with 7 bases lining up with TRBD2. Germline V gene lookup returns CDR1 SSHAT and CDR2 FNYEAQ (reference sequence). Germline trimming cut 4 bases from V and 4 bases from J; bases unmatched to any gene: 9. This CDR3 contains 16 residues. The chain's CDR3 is CASSWGGVYSTGELFF. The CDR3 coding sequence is TGTGCCAGCAGCTGGGGGGGAGTGTATAGCACCGGGGAGCTGTTTTTT.

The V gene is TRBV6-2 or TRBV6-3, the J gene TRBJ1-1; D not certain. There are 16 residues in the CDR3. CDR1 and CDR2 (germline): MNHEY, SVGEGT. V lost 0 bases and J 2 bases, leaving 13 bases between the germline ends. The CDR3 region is CASSYSFGEGNTEAFF. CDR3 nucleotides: TGTGCCAGCAGTTACTCGTTCGGTGAGGGCAACACTGAAGCTTTCTTT.